This T cell receptor beta chain was recovered during a study of blood T cell dynamics during melanoma immunotherapy. Broader study findings: Clones driving repertoire changes may be melanoma-specific or general immune activation.

Some clones are missing from TCRdb's copy, which holds only in-frame ones; the method was immunoSEQ multiplex PCR. The data show some 6,700 clones, 80% to 90% seen once. Germline V gene sequence: CDR1 SQVTM, CDR2 ANQGSEA. Deletions cut 2 bases from V and 4 bases from J, with 14 bases between. The CDR3 contains 14 residues. The time point: week 3, after first cycle of checkpoint inhibitor. Samples come from before therapy and from week 3 after the first blockade cycle. No patient had earlier systemic cancer treatment, concurrent immunosuppressants, or another active cancer. As concerns this clone: Its antigen is unknown.

This specimen was blood, taken from a patient treated with checkpoint blockade. This sequence was found in a human donor with melanoma. Some clones in this sample may be carry-over from other donors' samples. This chain uses TRBV29-1 with TRBJ1-2, with D unclear. CDR3 sequence (DNA): TGCAGCGTTGAAAAGGAGCCCCGACCCTATGGCTACACCTTC. Translated: CSVEKEPRPYGYTF.